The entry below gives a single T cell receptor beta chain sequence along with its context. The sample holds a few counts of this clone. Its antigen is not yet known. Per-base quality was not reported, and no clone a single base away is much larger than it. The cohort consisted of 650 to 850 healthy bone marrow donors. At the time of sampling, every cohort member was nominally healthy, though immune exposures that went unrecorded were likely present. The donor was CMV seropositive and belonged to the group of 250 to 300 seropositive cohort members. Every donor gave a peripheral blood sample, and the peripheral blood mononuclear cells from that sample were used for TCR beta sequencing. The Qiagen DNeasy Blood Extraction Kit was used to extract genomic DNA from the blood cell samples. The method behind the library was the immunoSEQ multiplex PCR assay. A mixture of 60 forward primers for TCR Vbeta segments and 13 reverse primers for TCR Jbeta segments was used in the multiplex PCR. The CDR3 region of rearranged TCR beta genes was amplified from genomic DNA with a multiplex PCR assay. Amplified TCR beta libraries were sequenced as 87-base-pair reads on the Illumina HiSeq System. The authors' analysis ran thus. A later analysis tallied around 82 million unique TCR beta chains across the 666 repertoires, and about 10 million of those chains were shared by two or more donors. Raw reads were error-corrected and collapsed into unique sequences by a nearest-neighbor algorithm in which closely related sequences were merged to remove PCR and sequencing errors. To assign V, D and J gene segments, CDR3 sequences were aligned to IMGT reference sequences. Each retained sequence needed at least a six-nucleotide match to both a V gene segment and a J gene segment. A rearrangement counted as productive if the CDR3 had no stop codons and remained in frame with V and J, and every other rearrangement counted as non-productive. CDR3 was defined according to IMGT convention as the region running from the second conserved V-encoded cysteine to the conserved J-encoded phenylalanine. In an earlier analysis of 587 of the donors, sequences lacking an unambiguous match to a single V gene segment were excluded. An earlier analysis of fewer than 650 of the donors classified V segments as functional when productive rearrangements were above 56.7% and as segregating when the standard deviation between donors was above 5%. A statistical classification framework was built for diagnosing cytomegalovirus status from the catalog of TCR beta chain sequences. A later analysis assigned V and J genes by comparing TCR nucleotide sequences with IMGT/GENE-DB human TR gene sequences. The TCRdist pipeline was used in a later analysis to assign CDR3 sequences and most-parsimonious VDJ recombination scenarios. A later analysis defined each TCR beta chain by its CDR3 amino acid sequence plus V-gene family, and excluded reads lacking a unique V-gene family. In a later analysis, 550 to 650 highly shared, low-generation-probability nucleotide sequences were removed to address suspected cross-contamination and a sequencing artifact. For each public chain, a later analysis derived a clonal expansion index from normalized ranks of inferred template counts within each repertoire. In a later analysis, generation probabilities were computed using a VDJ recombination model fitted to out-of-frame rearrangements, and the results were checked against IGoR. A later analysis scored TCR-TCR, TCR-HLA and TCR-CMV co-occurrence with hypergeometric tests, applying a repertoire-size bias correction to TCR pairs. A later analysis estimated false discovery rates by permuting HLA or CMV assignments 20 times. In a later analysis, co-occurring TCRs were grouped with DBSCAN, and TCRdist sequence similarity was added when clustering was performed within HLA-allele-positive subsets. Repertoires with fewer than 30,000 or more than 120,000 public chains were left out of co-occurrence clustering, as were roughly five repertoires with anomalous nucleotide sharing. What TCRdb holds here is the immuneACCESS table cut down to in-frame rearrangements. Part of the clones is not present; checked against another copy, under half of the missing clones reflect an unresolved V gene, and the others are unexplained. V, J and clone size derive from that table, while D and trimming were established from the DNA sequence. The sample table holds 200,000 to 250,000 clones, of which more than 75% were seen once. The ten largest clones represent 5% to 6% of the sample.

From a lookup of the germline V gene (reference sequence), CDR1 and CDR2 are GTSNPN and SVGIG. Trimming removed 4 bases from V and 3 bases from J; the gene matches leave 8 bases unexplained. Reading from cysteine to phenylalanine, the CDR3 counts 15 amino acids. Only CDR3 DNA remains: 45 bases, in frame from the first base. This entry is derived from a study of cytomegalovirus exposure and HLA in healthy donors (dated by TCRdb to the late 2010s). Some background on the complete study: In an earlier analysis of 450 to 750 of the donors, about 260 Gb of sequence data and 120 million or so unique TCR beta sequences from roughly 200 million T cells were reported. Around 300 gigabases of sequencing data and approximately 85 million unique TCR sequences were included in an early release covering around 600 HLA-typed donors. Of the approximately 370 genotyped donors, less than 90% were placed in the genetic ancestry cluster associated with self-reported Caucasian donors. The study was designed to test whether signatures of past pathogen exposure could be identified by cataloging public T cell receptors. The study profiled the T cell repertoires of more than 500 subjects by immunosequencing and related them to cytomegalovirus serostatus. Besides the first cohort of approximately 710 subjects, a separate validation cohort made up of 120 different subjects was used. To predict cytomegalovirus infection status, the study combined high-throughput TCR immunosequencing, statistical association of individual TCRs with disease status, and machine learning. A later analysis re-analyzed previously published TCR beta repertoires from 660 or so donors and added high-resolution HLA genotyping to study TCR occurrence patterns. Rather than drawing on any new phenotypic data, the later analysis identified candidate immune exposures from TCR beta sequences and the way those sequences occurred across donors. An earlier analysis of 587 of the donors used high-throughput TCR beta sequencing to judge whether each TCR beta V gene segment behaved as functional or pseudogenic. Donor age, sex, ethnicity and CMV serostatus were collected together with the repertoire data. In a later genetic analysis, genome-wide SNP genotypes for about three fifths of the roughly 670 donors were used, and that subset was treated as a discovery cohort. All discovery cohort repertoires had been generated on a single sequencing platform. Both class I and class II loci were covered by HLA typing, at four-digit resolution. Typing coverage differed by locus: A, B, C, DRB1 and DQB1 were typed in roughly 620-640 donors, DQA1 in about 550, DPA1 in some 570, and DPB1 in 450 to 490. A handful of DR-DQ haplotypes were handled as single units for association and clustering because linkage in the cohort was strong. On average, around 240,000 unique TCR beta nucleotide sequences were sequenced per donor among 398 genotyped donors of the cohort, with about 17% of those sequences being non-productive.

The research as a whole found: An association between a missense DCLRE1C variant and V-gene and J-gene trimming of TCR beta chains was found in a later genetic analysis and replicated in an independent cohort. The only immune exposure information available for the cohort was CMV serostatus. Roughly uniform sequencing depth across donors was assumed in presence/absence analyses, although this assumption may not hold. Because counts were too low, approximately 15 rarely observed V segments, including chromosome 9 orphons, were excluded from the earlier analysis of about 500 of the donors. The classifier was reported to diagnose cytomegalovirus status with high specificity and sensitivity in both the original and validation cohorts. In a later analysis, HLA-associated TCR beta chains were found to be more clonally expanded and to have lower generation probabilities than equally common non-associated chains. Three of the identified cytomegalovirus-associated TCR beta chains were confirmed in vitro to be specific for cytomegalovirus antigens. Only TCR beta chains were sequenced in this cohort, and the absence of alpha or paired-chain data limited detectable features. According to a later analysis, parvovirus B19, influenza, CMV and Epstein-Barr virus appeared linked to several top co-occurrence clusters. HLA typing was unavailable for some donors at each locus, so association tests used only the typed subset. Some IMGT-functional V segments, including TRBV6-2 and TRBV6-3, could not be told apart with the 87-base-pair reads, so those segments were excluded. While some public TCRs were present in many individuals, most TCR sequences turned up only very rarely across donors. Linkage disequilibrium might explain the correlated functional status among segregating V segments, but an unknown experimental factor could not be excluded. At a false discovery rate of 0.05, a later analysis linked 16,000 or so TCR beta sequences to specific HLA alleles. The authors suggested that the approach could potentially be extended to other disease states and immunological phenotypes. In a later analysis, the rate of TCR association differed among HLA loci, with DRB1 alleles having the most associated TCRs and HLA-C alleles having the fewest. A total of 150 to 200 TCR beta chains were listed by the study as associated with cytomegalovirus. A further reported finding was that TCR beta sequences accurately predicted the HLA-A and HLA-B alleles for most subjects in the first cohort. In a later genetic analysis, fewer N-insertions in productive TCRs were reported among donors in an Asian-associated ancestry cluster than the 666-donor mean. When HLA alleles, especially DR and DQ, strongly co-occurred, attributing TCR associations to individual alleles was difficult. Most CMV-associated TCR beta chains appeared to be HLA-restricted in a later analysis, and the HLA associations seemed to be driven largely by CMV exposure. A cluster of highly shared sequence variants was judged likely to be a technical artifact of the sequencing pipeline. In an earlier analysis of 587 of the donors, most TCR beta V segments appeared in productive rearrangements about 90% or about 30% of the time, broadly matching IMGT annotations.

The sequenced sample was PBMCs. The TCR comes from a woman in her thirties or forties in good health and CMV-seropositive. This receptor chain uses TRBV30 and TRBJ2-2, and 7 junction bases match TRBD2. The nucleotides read TGTGCCTGGACCCGGAGGACTAGATACACCGGGGAGCTGTTTTTT. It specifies CAWTRRTRYTGELFF.